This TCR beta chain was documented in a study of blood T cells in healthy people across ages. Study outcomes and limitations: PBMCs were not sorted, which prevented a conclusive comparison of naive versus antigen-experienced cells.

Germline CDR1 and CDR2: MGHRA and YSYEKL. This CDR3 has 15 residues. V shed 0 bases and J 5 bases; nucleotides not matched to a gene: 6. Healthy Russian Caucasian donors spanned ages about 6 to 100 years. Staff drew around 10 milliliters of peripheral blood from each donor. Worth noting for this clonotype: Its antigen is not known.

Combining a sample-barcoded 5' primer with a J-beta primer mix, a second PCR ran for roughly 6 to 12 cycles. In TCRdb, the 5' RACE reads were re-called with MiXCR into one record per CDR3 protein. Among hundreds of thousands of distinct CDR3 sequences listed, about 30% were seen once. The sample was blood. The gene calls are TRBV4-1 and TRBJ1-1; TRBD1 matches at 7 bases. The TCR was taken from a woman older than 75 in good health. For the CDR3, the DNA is TGCGCCAGCAGCCAAGAAGGCAGGGGGAGGACTGAAGCTTTCTTT. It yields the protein CASSQEGRGRTEAFF.